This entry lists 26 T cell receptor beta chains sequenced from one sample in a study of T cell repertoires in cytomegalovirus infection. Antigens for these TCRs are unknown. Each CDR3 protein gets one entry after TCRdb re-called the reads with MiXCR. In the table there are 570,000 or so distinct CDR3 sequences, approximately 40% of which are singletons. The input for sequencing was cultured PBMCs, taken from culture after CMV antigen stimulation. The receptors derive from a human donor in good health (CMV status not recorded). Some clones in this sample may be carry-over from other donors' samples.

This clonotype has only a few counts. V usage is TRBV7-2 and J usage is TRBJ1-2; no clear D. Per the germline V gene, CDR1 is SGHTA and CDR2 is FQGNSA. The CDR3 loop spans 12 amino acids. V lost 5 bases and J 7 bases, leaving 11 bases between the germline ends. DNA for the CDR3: TGTGCCAGCAGCCTAGAACTCATTGGCTACACCTTC. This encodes CASSLELIGYTF.

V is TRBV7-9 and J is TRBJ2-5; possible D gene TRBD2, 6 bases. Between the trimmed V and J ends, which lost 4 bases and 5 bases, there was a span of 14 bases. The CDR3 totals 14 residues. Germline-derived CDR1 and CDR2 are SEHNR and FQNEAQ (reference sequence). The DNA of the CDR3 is TGTGCCAGCAGCTCCAAGGACTACGTGGAGACCCAGTACTTC. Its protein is CASSSKDYVETQYF.

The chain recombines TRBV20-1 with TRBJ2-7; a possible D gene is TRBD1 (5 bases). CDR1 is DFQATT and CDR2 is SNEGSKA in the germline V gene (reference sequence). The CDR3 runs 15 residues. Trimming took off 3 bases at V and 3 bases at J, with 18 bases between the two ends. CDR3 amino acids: CSARGPKPQGYEQYF. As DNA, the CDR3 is TGCAGTGCTAGGGGCCCAAAACCCCAGGGCTACGAGCAGTACTTC.

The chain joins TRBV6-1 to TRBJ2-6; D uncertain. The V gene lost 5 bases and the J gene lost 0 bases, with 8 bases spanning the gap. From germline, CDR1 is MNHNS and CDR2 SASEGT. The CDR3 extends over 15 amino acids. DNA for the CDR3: TGTGCCAGCAGTCCGGCGATCTCTGGGGCCAACGTCCTGACTTTC. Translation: CASSPAISGANVLTF.

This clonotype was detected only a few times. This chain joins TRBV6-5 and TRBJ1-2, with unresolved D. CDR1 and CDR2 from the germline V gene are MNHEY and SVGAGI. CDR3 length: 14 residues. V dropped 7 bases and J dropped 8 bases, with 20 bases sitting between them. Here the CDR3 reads CASTVFAGGVGYTF. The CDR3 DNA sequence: TGTGCCAGCACCGTTTTTGCAGGAGGAGTGGGCTACACCTTC.

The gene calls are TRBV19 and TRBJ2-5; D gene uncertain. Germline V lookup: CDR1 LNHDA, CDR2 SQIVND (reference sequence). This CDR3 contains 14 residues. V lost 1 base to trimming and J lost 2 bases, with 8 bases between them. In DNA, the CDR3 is TGTGCCAGTAGTATAGGGCCAGGACAAGAGACCCAGTACTTC. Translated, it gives CASSIGPGQETQYF.

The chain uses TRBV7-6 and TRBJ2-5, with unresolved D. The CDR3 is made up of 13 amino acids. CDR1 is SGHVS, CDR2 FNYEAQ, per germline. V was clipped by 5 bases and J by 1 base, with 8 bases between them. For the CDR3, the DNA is TGTGCCAGCAGCAACGGGTCCCAAGAGACCCAGTACTTC. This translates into CASSNGSQETQYF.

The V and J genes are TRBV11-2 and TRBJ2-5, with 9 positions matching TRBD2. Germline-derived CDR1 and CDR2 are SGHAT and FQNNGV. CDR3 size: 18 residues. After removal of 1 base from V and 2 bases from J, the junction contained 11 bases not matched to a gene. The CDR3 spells CASSLGNLAGSQQETQYF. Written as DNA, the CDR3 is TGTGCCAGCAGCTTAGGGAACCTAGCGGGGTCCCAACAAGAGACCCAGTACTTC.

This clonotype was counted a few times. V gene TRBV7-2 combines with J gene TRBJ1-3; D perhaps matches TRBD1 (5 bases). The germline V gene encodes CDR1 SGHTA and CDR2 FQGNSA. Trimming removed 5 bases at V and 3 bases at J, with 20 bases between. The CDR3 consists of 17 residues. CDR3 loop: CASSRRSGTLIGNTIYF. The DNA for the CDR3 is TGTGCCAGCAGCCGGAGGTCCGGGACTTTAATTGGAAACACCATATATTTT.

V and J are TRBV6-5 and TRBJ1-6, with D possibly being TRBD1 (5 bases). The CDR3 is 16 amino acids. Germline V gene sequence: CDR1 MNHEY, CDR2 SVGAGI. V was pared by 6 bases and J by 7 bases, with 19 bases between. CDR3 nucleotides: TGTGCCAGCAGGCGCTGGGGGGTGATAGGGAATTCACCCCTCCACTTT. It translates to CASRRWGVIGNSPLHF.

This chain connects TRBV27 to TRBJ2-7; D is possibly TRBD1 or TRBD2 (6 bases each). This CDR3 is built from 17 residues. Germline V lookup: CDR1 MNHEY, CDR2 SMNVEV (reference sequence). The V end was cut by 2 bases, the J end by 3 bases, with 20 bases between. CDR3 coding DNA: TGTGCCAGCAGTTTAATTTATAGGACGGGGGCGTTCTACGAGCAGTACTTC. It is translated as CASSLIYRTGAFYEQYF.

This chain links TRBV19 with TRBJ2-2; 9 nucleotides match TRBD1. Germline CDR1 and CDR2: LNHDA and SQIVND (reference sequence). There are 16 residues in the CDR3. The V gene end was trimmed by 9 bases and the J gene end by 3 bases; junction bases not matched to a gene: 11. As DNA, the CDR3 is TGTGCCAGCCTCCCCCCGGGACAGGGATACACCGGGGAGCTGTTTTTT. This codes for CASLPPGQGYTGELFF.

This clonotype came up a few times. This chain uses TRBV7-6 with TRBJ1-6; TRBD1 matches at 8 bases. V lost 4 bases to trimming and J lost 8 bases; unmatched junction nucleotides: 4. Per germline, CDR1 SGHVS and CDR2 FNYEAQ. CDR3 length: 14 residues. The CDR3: CASSYQGADSPLHF. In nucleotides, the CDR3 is TGTGCCAGCAGCTACCAGGGGGCCGATTCACCCCTCCACTTT.

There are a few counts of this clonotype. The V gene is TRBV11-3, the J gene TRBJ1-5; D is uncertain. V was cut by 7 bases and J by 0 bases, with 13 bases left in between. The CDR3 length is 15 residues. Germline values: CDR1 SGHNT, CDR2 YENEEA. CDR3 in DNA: TGTGCCAGCACCCCCTGGGTAAATAGCAATCAGCCCCAGCATTTT. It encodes CASTPWVNSNQPQHF.

The chain's CDR3 is CSASQGSQPQHF. The CDR3 DNA reads as TGCAGTGCTAGTCAGGGAAGTCAGCCCCAGCATTTT. This sequence joins TRBV20-1 and TRBJ1-5; D may be TRBD1 (5 bases). Germline V gene lookup returns CDR1 DFQATT and CDR2 SNEGSKA (reference sequence). The CDR3 length is 12 residues. V was trimmed by 3 bases and J by 6 bases, leaving 9 bases between them.

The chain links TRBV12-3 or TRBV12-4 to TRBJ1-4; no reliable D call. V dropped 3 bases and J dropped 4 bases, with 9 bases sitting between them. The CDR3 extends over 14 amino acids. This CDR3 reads CASSFGGFNEKLFF. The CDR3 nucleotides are TGTGCCAGCAGTTTTGGAGGCTTTAATGAAAAACTGTTTTTT.

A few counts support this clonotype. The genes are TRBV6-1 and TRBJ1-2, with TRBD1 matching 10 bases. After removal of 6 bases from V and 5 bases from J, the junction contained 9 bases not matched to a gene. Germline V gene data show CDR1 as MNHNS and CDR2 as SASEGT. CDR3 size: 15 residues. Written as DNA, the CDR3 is TGTGCCAGCAGGGCGGGACAGGGGCGTGGGTATGGCTACACCTTC. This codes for CASRAGQGRGYGYTF.

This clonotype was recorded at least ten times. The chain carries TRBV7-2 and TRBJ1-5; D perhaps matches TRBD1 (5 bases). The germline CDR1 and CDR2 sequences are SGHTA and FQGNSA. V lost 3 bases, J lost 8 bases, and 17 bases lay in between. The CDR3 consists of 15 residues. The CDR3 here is CASSFSGTHGEPQHF. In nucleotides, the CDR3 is TGTGCCAGCAGCTTCTCCGGGACCCACGGAGAGCCCCAGCATTTT. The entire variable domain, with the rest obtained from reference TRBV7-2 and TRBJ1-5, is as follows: GAGVSQSPSNKVTEKGKDVELRCDPISGHTALYWYRQSLGQGLEFLIYFQGNSAPDKSGLPSDRFSAERTGGSVSTLTIQRTQQEDSAVYLCASSFSGTHGEPQHFGDGTRLSIL.

CDR3 DNA sequence: TGTGCCAGCAGCTCAAGGACAGGGGGCTATGGCTACACCTTC. Translating it yields CASSSRTGGYGYTF. This chain links TRBV5-4 with TRBJ1-2, with 10 nucleotides matching TRBD1. The CDR3 extends over 14 amino acids. Germline CDR1 is SGHNT and CDR2 is YYREEE (reference sequence). After removal of 3 bases from V and 4 bases from J, the junction contained 3 bases not matched to a gene.

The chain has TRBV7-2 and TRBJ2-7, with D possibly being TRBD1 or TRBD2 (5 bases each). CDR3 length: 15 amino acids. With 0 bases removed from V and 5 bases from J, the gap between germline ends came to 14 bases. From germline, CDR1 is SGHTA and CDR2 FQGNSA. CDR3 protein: CASSLAGVARDEQYF. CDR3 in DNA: TGTGCCAGCAGCTTAGCGGGGGTCGCTCGGGACGAGCAGTACTTC.

In DNA, the CDR3 is TGTGCCAGCAGCTTAGGGACCGGGGGTGGCAATCAGCCCCAGCATTTT. This gives the protein CASSLGTGGGNQPQHF. The rearrangement uses TRBV7-8 and TRBJ1-5, with D perhaps TRBD1 (5 bases). The CDR3 loop spans 16 amino acids. Between the trimmed V and J ends, which lost 1 base and 2 bases, there was a span of 12 bases. Germline V gene data show CDR1 as SGHVS and CDR2 as FQNEAQ.

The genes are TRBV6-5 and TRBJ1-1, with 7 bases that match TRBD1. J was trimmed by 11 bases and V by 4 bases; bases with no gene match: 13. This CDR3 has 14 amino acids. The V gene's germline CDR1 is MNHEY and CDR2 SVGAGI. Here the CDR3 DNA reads TGTGCCAGCAGTTTGGACAGGACAACTTCGGGGGCTTTCTTT. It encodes CASSLDRTTSGAFF.

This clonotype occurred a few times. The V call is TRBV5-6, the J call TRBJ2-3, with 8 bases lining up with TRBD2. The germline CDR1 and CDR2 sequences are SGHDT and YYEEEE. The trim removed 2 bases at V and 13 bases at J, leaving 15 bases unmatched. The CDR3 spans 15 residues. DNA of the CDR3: TGTGCCAGCAGCTTAATGGAGACTAGCGCTTCTAGAGAGTATTTT. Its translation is CASSLMETSASREYF.

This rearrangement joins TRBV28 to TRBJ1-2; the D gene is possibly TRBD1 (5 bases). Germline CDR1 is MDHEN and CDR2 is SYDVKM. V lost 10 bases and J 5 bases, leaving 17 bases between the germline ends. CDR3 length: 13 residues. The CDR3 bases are TGTGCCACACTAGGGACGAACGATTATGGCTACACCTTC. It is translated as CATLGTNDYGYTF.

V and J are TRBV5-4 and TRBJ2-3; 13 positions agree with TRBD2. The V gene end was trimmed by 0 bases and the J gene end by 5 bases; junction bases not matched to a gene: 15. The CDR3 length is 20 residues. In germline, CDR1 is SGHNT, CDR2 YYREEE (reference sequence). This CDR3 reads CASSLGPNYPGLAGQDTQYF. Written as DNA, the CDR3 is TGTGCCAGCAGCTTGGGACCTAACTACCCGGGACTAGCGGGACAAGATACGCAGTATTTT.

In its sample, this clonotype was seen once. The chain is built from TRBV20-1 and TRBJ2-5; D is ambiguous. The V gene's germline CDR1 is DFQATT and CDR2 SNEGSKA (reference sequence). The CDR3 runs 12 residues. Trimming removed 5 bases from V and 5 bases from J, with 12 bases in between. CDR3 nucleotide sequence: TGCAGTGCTTCCCTGGGCCCGGAGACCCAGTACTTC. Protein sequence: CSASLGPETQYF.